Shown below are 21 T cell receptor beta chains from a single sample sequenced in a study of cytomegalovirus exposure and HLA in healthy donors (dated 2017 in TCRdb). Libraries were made using the immunoSEQ multiplex PCR assay. For the multiplex PCR, a mixture combining 60 forward primers for TCR Vbeta segments and 13 reverse primers for TCR Jbeta segments was used. Not all clones reach the TCRdb copy of this immuneACCESS table, which keeps in-frame sequences only. Checked studies attribute under half of the gap to unresolved V genes and leave the rest unexplained. Across this sample there are approximately 140,000 clones, with about four fifths seen only once. Of the sample, roughly 6% falls within the top ten clones. What was sequenced was PBMCs. The receptors derive from a man aged 50 or older in good health and CMV-seropositive.

J is TRBJ2-3 and V is TRBV30; TRBD2 agrees at 9 bases. The CDR3 extends over 15 amino acids. The germline V gene encodes CDR1 GTSNPN and CDR2 SVGIG (reference sequence). V trimming: 1 base; J trimming: 4 bases; junction bases outside the gene matches: 6. In nucleotides, the CDR3 is TGTGCCTGGAGTGCCTTAGCGGGAGCATCAGATACGCAGTATTTT. It encodes CAWSALAGASDTQYF. Supplemented by reference TRBV30 and TRBJ2-3, the full variable domain reads SQTIHQWPATLVQPVGSPLSLECTVEGTSNPNLYWYRQAAGRGLQLLFYSVGIGQISSEVPQNLSASRPQDRQFILSSKKLLLSDSGFYLCAWSALAGASDTQYFGPGTRLTVL.

This chain uses TRBV27 with TRBJ2-2; 8 bases are shared with TRBD1. The germline CDR1 and CDR2 sequences are MNHEY and SMNVEV (reference sequence). V trimming: 4 bases; J trimming: 2 bases; junction bases outside the gene matches: 9. This CDR3 is 17 amino acids long. The CDR3 nucleotides read TGTGCCAGCAGTTCCTCTCGGGACAGGAGAAACACCGGGGAGCTGTTTTTT. As protein: CASSSSRDRRNTGELFF.

The gene calls are TRBV6-6 and TRBJ1-5; weak D call: TRBD1 (6 bases). With 6 bases removed from V and 4 bases from J, the gap between germline ends came to 13 bases. The CDR3 consists of 14 residues. CDR1 MNHNY and CDR2 SVGAGI come from the germline V gene (reference sequence). The CDR3 sequence: CASRLGQGNQPQHF. DNA of the CDR3: TGTGCCAGCAGACTCGGGCAGGGGAATCAGCCCCAGCATTTT.

The chain has TRBV15 and TRBJ2-5; TRBD2 agrees at 7 bases. The CDR3 sequence is 9 residues long. From germline, CDR1 is LNHNV and CDR2 YYDKDF (reference sequence). V was clipped by 11 bases and J by 11 bases; unmatched bases: 5. The CDR3 region is CARNGGQYF. For the CDR3, the DNA is TGTGCCCGAAACGGGGGGCAGTACTTC.

In the case of this clone: One end of the junction varies from germline; a read error may be responsible. The V call is TRBV15, the J call TRBJ1-4, with D perhaps TRBD1 (5 bases). The CDR3 is 17 residues long. Germline V CDR1 and CDR2: LNHNV, YYDKDF (reference sequence). Here the CDR3 reads CATRRDYRSSDNEKLFF. The CDR3 bases are TGTGCCACCCGCAGAGATTACAGGTCTAGCGATAATGAAAAACTGTTTTTT.

The chain has TRBV6-5 and TRBJ1-1, with D maybe TRBD1 (5 bases). The ends were cut back, 2 bases at V and 5 bases at J, with 9 bases in the middle. Germline loops: CDR1 MNHEY, CDR2 SVGAGI. CDR3 size: 13 residues. Here the CDR3 reads CASSYDRETEAFF. The CDR3 nucleotides read TGTGCCAGCAGTTACGACAGAGAAACTGAAGCTTTCTTT.

This chain links TRBV14 with TRBJ2-5; D is perhaps TRBD1 (5 bases). CDR3 length equals 15 residues. V lost 4 bases, J lost 1 base, and 13 bases lay in between. The germline V gene encodes CDR1 SGHDN and CDR2 FVKESK. CDR3 loop: CASSLRQLTQETQYF. In nucleotides, the CDR3 is TGTGCCAGCAGCCTACGACAGCTAACCCAAGAGACCCAGTACTTC. The entire variable domain, with the rest obtained from reference TRBV14 and TRBJ2-5, is as follows: EAGVTQFPSHSVIEKGQTVTLRCDPISGHDNLYWYRRVMGKEIKFLLHFVKESKQDESGMPNNRFLAERTGGTYSTLKVQPAELEDSGVYFCASSLRQLTQETQYFGPGTRLLVL.

This sequence joins TRBV18 and TRBJ2-1, with TRBD2 matching over 8 bases. Losses at the gene ends were 8 bases for V and 5 bases for J; bases not matched to a gene: 8. Germline V gives CDR1 KGHSH, CDR2 LQKENI. The CDR3 is made up of 14 amino acids. CDR3 protein: CASLRGSGDNEQFF. CDR3 coding DNA: TGTGCCAGCCTTCGGGGTAGCGGGGACAATGAGCAGTTCTTC.

The rearrangement uses TRBV5-1 and TRBJ2-7; D perhaps matches TRBD1 (5 bases). Germline V gene data show CDR1 as SGHRS and CDR2 as YFSETQ. Trimming removed 2 bases at V and 5 bases at J, with 14 bases between. CDR3 length equals 14 residues. The CDR3 DNA follows: TGCGCCAGCAGCTTAACGATAGGGGCCAACGAGCAGTACTTC. It codes for CASSLTIGANEQYF.

This clone showed up just a few times. CDR3 loop: CSVEDPQGGGYGYTF. CDR3 DNA: TGCAGCGTTGAGGACCCGCAGGGAGGCGGCTATGGCTACACCTTC. The chain links TRBV29-1 to TRBJ1-2, with TRBD1 as a possible D gene (5 bases). The CDR3 spans 15 residues. Trimming shortened V by 3 bases and J by 4 bases, and 18 bases separated the two germline ends. The germline V gene has CDR1 SQVTM and CDR2 ANQGSEA.

This clone showed up just a few times. The rearrangement links TRBV6-5 to TRBJ2-7; 9 nucleotides align to TRBD2. V lost 10 bases to trimming and J lost 1 base; unmatched junction nucleotides: 11. The CDR3 is 15 residues long. CDR1 and CDR2 from the germline V gene are MNHEY and SVGAGI. The CDR3, as DNA: TGTGCCACCTCGAGGTCGGGACTAGCTTCCTACGAGCAGTACTTC. Its translation: CATSRSGLASYEQYF.

This clone was seen more than once but under ten times. The chain recombines TRBV28 with TRBJ2-1; 14 bases agree with TRBD2. V lost 6 bases to trimming and J lost 8 bases; unmatched junction nucleotides: 6. Germline V lookup: CDR1 MDHEN, CDR2 SYDVKM. The length of the CDR3 is 15 residues. CDR3: CASRTTSGRAYEQFF. For the CDR3, the DNA is TGTGCCAGCAGAACGACTAGCGGGAGGGCCTATGAGCAGTTCTTC.

CDR3 bases: TGTGCCAGTAGTATCGCGACAGGGGTTCAGCAGTACTTC. This encodes CASSIATGVQQYF. The chain combines TRBV19 with TRBJ2-7; 8 nucleotides agree with TRBD1. V was clipped by 3 bases and J by 8 bases; unmatched bases: 6. Germline-derived CDR1 and CDR2 are LNHDA and SQIVND (reference sequence). The CDR3 length is 13 residues.

This clone was seen just once. The chain links TRBV2 to TRBJ2-1; 8 bases match TRBD1. With 6 bases clipped from V and 5 bases from J, the junction kept 6 bases outside the gene matches. In germline, CDR1 is SNHLY, CDR2 FYNNEI. This CDR3 is 14 amino acids long. The CDR3 DNA is TGTGCCAGCAGACCACACAGGGGGGACAATGAGCAGTTCTTC. This codes for CASRPHRGDNEQFF.

This clone was seen a single time. The chain employs TRBV6-1 and TRBJ1-2; a possible D gene is TRBD1 (6 bases). CDR3 length: 13 residues. Per the germline V gene, CDR1 is MNHNS and CDR2 is SASEGT. Deletions cut 3 bases from V and 4 bases from J, with 9 bases between. The CDR3 loop reads CASSDGQIYGYTF. CDR3 DNA: TGTGCCAGCAGTGACGGACAGATCTATGGCTACACCTTC.

This rearrangement joins TRBV4-1 to TRBJ2-1, with 12 bases matching TRBD2. The germline V gene encodes CDR1 MGHRA and CDR2 YSYEKL. V lost 0 bases, J lost 6 bases, and 9 bases stayed unmatched. The CDR3 totals 18 residues. CDR3 DNA sequence: TGCGCCAGCAGCCAAGAAAAGGCCCTAGCGGGAGGGCGCAATGAGCAGTTCTTC. Translation: CASSQEKALAGGRNEQFF.

V is TRBV7-6 and J is TRBJ1-4, with 7 bases identical to TRBD1. Germline-derived CDR1 and CDR2 are SGHVS and FNYEAQ. After removal of 5 bases from V and 0 bases from J, the junction contained 3 bases not matched to a gene. The CDR3 covers 15 residues. The CDR3 loop reads CASSPRGATNEKLFF. The CDR3 DNA reads as TGTGCCAGCAGCCCCAGGGGGGCAACTAATGAAAAACTGTTTTTT.

The chain links TRBV7-2 to TRBJ2-1, with a weak D call TRBD1 (5 bases). V lost 3 bases and J lost 3, with 12 bases in between. The CDR3 spans 15 residues. The germline V gene has CDR1 SGHTA and CDR2 FQGNSA. CDR3 region: CASSFGQGNYNEQFF. The CDR3 DNA follows: TGTGCCAGCAGCTTCGGGCAGGGTAACTACAATGAGCAGTTCTTC.

The CDR3 coding sequence is TGCGCCAGCAGCTTCAGGTCTCCCTATAGCACAGATACGCAGTATTTT. This translates into CASSFRSPYSTDTQYF. This chain connects TRBV5-1 to TRBJ2-3; D gene unclear. V lost 2 bases, J lost 0 bases, and 13 bases lay in between. The CDR3 is 16 residues long. Germline CDR1 SGHRS, CDR2 YFSETQ.

The chain couples TRBV19 to TRBJ2-5; 11 bases are a match to TRBD1. Trimming took 3 bases from V and 1 from J; bases not matched to a gene: 4. CDR3 size: 16 residues. Germline values: CDR1 LNHDA, CDR2 SQIVND (reference sequence). CDR3 protein: CASSMGTGGLQETQYF. DNA of the CDR3: TGTGCCAGTAGTATGGGGACAGGGGGGCTCCAAGAGACCCAGTACTTC.

Comments on this clone: An end of the junction differs from the germline gene, which may be a read error. The chain combines TRBV7-9 with TRBJ1-4; 9 nucleotides match TRBD1. The CDR3 runs to 15 residues. The germline CDR1 and CDR2 sequences are SEHNR and FQNEAQ (reference sequence). The DNA of the CDR3 is TGTTCCAGCAGCATCGGACAGGGGCCTAATGAAAAACTGTTTTTT. This translates into CSSSIGQGPNEKLFF. Filled out from reference TRBV7-9 and TRBJ1-4, the complete variable domain reads DTGVSQNPRHKITKRGQNVTFRCDPISEHNRLYWYRQTLGQGPEFLTYFQNEAQLEKSRLLSDRFSAERPKGSFSTLEIQRTEQGDSAMYLCSSSIGQGPNEKLFFGSGTQLSVL.